The 5 T cell receptor beta chains listed next were all sequenced from one sample in a study of T cells after yellow fever vaccination. MiXCR was run by TCRdb on the 5' RACE reads, yielding one entry per CDR3 protein. In the table there are about 220,000 distinct CDR3 sequences, 2.5% to 3.5% of which are singletons. Sequencing used CD4+ T cells sorted from PBMCs, obtained 10 days after the yellow fever booster vaccination. These receptors were collected from a young man who received the YFV17D yellow fever vaccine.

V and J are TRBV13 and TRBJ2-3, with a tentative D call TRBD2 (5 bases). Germline V lookup: CDR1 PRHDT, CDR2 FYEKMQ (reference sequence). Between the trimmed V and J ends, which lost 2 bases and 6 bases, there was a span of 12 bases. CDR3 length equals 14 residues. Here the CDR3 DNA reads TGTGCCAGCAGCTTACGAGGGTTTTGGGATACGCAGTATTTT. This sequence encodes CASSLRGFWDTQYF.

The gene calls are TRBV12-3 or TRBV12-4 and TRBJ1-6, with D unclear. V dropped 6 bases and J dropped 10 bases, with 10 bases sitting between them. This CDR3 region has 12 residues. The DNA of the CDR3 is TGTGCCAGCAGCCCTTTGGGGTCACCCCTCCACTTT. Protein: CASSPLGSPLHF.

This chain uses TRBV28 with TRBJ1-2, with 9 bases aligning to TRBD1. Germline trimming cut 4 bases from V and 9 bases from J; bases unmatched to any gene: 6. The CDR3 extends over 13 amino acids. Germline V gene data show CDR1 as MDHEN and CDR2 as SYDVKM. As DNA, the CDR3 is TGTGCCAGCAGTTCCATCGGGACAGGGCGCTACACCTTC. Its translation is CASSSIGTGRYTF.

This clonotype was seen more than once but under ten times. The chain couples TRBV5-1 to TRBJ1-4; the D is unclear. V dropped 1 base and J dropped 0 bases, with 10 bases sitting between them. The CDR3 consists of 16 residues. Germline assignment: CDR1 SGHRS and CDR2 YFSETQ. CDR3 DNA sequence: TGCGCCAGCAGCTTGTTTGGCGGATCAACTAATGAAAAACTGTTTTTT. Translated: CASSLFGGSTNEKLFF.

V is TRBV30 and J is TRBJ1-1; 7 nucleotides agree with TRBD1. Germline trimming cut 5 bases from V and 1 base from J; bases unmatched to any gene: 1. Germline V gene sequence: CDR1 GTSNPN, CDR2 SVGIG (reference sequence). This CDR3 is built from 12 residues. The CDR3 loop is CAWGQANTEAFF. The CDR3 coding sequence is TGTGCCTGGGGACAGGCGAACACTGAAGCTTTCTTT.